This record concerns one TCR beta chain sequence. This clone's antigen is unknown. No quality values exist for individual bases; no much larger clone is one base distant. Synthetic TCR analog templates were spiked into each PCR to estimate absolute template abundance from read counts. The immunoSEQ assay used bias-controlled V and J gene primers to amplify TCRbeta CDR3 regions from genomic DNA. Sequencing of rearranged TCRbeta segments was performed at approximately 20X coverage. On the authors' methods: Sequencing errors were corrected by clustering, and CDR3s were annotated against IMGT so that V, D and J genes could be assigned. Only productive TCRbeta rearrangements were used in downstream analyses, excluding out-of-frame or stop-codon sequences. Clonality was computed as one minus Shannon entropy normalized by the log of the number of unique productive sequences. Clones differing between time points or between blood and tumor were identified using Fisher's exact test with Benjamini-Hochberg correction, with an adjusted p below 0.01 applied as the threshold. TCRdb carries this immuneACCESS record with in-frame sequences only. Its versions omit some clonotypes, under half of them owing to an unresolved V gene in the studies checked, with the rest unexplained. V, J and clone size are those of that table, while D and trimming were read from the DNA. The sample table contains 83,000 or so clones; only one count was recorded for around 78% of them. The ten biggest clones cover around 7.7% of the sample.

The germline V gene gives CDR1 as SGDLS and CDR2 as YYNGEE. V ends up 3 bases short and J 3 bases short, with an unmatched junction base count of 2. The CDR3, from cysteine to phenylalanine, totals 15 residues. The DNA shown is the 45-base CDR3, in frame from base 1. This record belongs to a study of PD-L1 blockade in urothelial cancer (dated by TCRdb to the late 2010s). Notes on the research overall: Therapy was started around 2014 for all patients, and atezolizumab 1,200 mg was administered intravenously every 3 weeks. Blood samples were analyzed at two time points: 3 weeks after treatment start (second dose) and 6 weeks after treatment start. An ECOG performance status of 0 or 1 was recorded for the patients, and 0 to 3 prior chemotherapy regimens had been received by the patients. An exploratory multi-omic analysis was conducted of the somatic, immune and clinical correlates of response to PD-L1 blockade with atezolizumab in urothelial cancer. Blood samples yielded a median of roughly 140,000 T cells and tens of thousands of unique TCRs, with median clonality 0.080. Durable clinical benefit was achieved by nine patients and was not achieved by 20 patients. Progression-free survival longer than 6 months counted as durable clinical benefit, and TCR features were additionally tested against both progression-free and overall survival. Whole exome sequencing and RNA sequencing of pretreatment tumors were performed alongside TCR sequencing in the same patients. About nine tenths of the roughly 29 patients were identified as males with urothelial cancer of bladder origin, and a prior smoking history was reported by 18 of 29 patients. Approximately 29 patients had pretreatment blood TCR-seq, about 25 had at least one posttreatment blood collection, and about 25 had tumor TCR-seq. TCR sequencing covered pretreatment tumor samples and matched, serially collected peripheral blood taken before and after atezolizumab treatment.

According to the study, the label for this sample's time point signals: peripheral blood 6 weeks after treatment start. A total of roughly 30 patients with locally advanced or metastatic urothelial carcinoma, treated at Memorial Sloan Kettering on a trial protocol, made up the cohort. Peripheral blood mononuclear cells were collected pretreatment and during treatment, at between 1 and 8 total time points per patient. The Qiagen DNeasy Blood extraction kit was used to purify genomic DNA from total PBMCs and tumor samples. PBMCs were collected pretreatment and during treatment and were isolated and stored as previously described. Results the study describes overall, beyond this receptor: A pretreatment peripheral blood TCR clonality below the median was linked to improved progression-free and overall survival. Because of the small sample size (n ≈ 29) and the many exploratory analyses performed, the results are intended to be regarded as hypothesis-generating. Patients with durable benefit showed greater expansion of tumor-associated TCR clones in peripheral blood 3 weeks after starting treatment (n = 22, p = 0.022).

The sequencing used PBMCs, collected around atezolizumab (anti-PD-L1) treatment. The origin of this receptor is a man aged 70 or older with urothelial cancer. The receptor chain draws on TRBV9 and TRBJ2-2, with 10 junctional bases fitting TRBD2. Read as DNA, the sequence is TGTGCCAGCAGCGATAGCGGGGGGCACACCGGGGAGCTGTTTTTT. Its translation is CASSDSGGHTGELFF.